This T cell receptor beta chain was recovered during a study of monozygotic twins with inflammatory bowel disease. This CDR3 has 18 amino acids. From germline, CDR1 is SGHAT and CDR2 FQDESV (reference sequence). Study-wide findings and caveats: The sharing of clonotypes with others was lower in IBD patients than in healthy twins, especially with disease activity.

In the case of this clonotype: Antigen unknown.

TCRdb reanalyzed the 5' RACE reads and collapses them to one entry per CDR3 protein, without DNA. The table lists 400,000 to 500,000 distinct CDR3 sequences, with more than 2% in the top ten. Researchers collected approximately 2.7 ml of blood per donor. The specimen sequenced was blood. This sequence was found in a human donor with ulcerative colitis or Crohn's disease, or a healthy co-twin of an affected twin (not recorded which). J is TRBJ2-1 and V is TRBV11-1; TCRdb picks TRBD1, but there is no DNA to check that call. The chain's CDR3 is CASSRPPTEHMPYNEQFF.